A single sample gave rise to the 30 T cell receptor beta chains below, sequenced in a study of Graves' ophthalmopathy and Graves' hyperthyroidism. From RNA, the CDR3 regions of TCR beta chains were amplified and sequenced. Second-round multiplex PCR came after first-round RT-PCR with HTBI primers. MiXCR, run by TCRdb on the multiplex PCR reads, gives a single entry per CDR3 protein. The sample records roughly 1.1 million distinct CDR3 sequences, 35% to 40% being singletons. Sequences were obtained from peripheral blood or thyroid tissue (not recorded which). Receptors originate from an adult man with Graves' hyperthyroidism.

This clonotype showed up just a few times. The rearrangement uses TRBV12-3 or TRBV12-4 and TRBJ2-2; 7 nucleotides match TRBD1. The V and J ends lost 8 bases and 5 bases, in that order; junction bases with no gene match: 5. The CDR3 length is 13 residues. CDR3 DNA sequence: TGTGCCAGCCTGACAGGGTGGACCGGGGAGCTGTTTTTT. It codes for CASLTGWTGELFF.

This clonotype was counted ten times or more. This chain uses TRBV7-9 with TRBJ2-7; TRBD2 matches 8 bases. The V gene end was trimmed by 5 bases and the J gene end by 6 bases; junction bases not matched to a gene: 12. CDR1 and CDR2 (germline): SEHNR, FQNEAQ (reference sequence). The length of the CDR3 is 15 residues. The DNA of the CDR3 is TGTGCCAGCAGCCCCGGTTTGCGGGAGGAAAGCGAGCAGTACTTC. Protein: CASSPGLREESEQYF.

This clonotype has ten or more counts. The chain couples TRBV6-5 to TRBJ1-6, with 8 bases that match TRBD1. V was clipped by 2 bases and J by 9 bases; unmatched bases: 9. The CDR3 is 16 residues long. The germline gives CDR1 MNHEY, CDR2 SVGAGI. In nucleotides, the CDR3 is TGTGCCAGCAGTTACAGGACAGGGAAGACGGGTTCACCCCTCCACTTT. It codes for CASSYRTGKTGSPLHF.

This clonotype appeared many times. This sequence joins TRBV7-2 and TRBJ1-1; possible D gene TRBD1, 5 bases. Trimming took 5 bases from V and 10 from J, leaving 11 bases between them. The V gene's germline CDR1 is SGHTA and CDR2 FQGNSA. The CDR3 spans 11 residues. The chain's CDR3 is CASSLGTGAFF. CDR3 in DNA: TGTGCCAGCAGCCTAGGGACCGGAGCTTTCTTT.

There are a few counts of this clonotype. This rearrangement joins TRBV20-1 to TRBJ2-7; D is unresolved. V was clipped by 8 bases and J by 6 bases, with 26 bases between them. CDR3 length: 15 amino acids. CDR1 and CDR2 (germline): DFQATT, SNEGSKA (reference sequence). As DNA, the CDR3 is TGCAGTTCCATAGGGCGGCCCCGGATAACTCGCGAGCAGTACTTC. Protein sequence: CSSIGRPRITREQYF.

This clonotype has a handful of counts. V is TRBV18 and J is TRBJ1-5, with 10 nucleotides matching TRBD1. Germline CDR1 reads KGHSH; CDR2 reads LQKENI. V was clipped by 1 base and J by 7 bases; unmatched bases: 4. The CDR3 has 15 residues. The CDR3 region is CASSPLGTGVQPQHF. CDR3 nucleotides: TGTGCCAGCTCACCACTTGGGACAGGGGTACAGCCCCAGCATTTT.

V usage is TRBV10-3 and J usage is TRBJ1-2; 7 bases align to TRBD1. CDR3 size: 18 residues. CDR1 ENHRY and CDR2 SYGVKD come from the germline V gene. The junction had 15 bases not matched to a gene; V was cut back by 2 bases and J by 3 bases. The CDR3, as DNA: TGTGCCATCAGTGAGCCACAGGGGATTGGGACAGTGGACTATGGCTACACCTTC. It encodes CAISEPQGIGTVDYGYTF.

Ten or more counts support this clonotype. The chain links TRBV5-8 to TRBJ1-2; no clear D. CDR1 and CDR2 (germline): SGHTS, YDEGEE. CDR3 length: 12 residues. The ends were cut back, 2 bases at V and 7 bases at J, with 9 bases in the middle. CDR3 sequence: CASSFGGLGYTF. CDR3 in DNA: TGTGCCAGCAGCTTTGGAGGGCTTGGCTACACCTTC.

This clonotype was seen just once. The chain employs TRBV20-1 and TRBJ2-7; D perhaps matches TRBD1 (6 bases). Trimming removed 6 bases at V and 4 bases at J, with 19 bases between. The CDR3 is 14 amino acids. CDR1 is DFQATT, CDR2 SNEGSKA, per germline (reference sequence). The CDR3 coding sequence is TGCAGTGCCAGCAGCCGAAACAGGGCGTACGAGCAGTACTTC. Encoded protein: CSASSRNRAYEQYF.

This clonotype was seen a few times. The rearrangement uses TRBV15 and TRBJ1-5; D remains ambiguous. From germline, CDR1 is LNHNV and CDR2 YYDKDF (reference sequence). The ends were cut back, 6 bases at V and 7 bases at J, with 10 bases in the middle. The CDR3 consists of 12 residues. CDR3 amino acids: CATRQGFQPQHF. The CDR3 nucleotides are TGTGCCACCAGGCAAGGGTTCCAGCCCCAGCATTTT.

V gene TRBV2 combines with J gene TRBJ1-4; D is unclear. The germline V gene encodes CDR1 SNHLY and CDR2 FYNNEI. The CDR3 consists of 14 residues. The V and J ends lost 2 bases and 16 bases respectively, with 20 bases between them. The CDR3 region has the DNA TGTGCCAGCAGTGAAAGACTAGCGCAACAAGAGTCGTTTTTT. Translating gives CASSERLAQQESFF. The full variable domain, completed using reference TRBV2 and TRBJ1-4, is EPEVTQTPSHQVTQMGQEVILRCVPISNHLYFYWYRQILGQKVEFLVSFYNNEISEKSEIFDDQFSVERPDGSNFTLKIRSTKLEDSAMYFCASSERLAQQESFFGSGTQLSVL.

This chain links TRBV29-1 with TRBJ2-5; 8 bases are a match to TRBD2. Germline trimming cut 5 bases from V and 5 bases from J; bases unmatched to any gene: 7. The CDR3 is made up of 13 amino acids. CDR1 is SQVTM and CDR2 is ANQGSEA in the germline V gene. This chain's CDR3 is CSVRRGARETQYF. The DNA for the CDR3 is TGCAGCGTTCGGCGGGGGGCTCGGGAGACCCAGTACTTC.

Of note for this clonotype: One end of the junction fails to match germline, which may point to a read error. The chain uses TRBV5-4 and TRBJ1-4; 7 nucleotides agree with TRBD1. The CDR3 contains 15 residues. CDR1 is SGHNT and CDR2 is YYREEE in the germline V gene (reference sequence). The CDR3 reads CVSSPNRGDGEKLFF. For the CDR3, the DNA is TGTGTCAGCAGCCCAAACAGGGGTGATGGAGAAAAACTGTTTTTT. Based on the CDR3 plus reference TRBV5-4 and TRBJ1-4, the full variable domain is ETGVTQSPTHLIKTRGQQVTLRCSSQSGHNTVSWYQQALGQGPQFIFQYYREEENGRGNFPPRFSGLQFPNYSSELNVNALELDDSALYLCVSSPNRGDGEKLFFGSGTQLSVL.

The chain combines TRBV5-1 with TRBJ1-1; TRBD1 matches 7 bases. CDR3 length: 13 residues. Germline-derived CDR1 and CDR2 are SGHRS and YFSETQ. J was trimmed by 7 bases and V by 4 bases; bases with no gene match: 7. In DNA form, the CDR3 reads TGCGCCAGCAGCCGGACAGGAACGAATGAAGCTTTCTTT. This translates into CASSRTGTNEAFF.

V and J are TRBV25-1 and TRBJ1-6, with 8 bases aligning to TRBD1. The germline V gene encodes CDR1 MGHDK and CDR2 SYGVNS. The CDR3 loop spans 17 amino acids. The trim removed 8 bases at V and 10 bases at J, leaving 19 bases unmatched. CDR3 sequence: CASQKTGDTSAWSPLHF. The CDR3 DNA reads as TGTGCCAGCCAAAAGACAGGGGACACTTCGGCGTGGTCACCCCTCCACTTT.

To note about this clonotype: This could be a read error, since a much larger clone is one nucleotide away. The genes are TRBV7-2 and TRBJ1-5; the D is unclear. Deletions cut 11 bases from V and 7 bases from J, with 24 bases between. Germline V gives CDR1 SGHTA, CDR2 FQGNSA. CDR3 length equals 15 residues. CDR3: CARILGEYVEQPQHF. The DNA of the CDR3 is TGTGCCCGGATCTTGGGCGAATACGTGGAACAGCCCCAGCATTTT.

V is TRBV20-1 and J is TRBJ2-7, with D perhaps matching TRBD2 (5 bases). The V and J ends lost 3 bases and 6 bases respectively, with 9 bases between them. This CDR3 region has 11 residues. CDR1 is DFQATT and CDR2 is SNEGSKA in the germline V gene (reference sequence). This chain's CDR3 is CSARVEGEQYF. The DNA of the CDR3 is TGCAGTGCTAGGGTCGAGGGCGAGCAGTACTTC.

The chain combines TRBV11-2 with TRBJ1-2, with no clear D. The CDR3 runs to 15 residues. Germline V gives CDR1 SGHAT, CDR2 FQNNGV. Trimming pared 5 bases from V and 1 base from J, leaving 14 bases between. This CDR3 is CASSPREIYNYGYTF. Written as DNA, the CDR3 is TGTGCCAGCAGCCCCCGGGAGATATATAACTATGGCTACACCTTC. The whole variable domain, remainder taken from reference TRBV11-2 and TRBJ1-2, is EAGVAQSPRYKIIEKRQSVAFWCNPISGHATLYWYQQILGQGPKLLIQFQNNGVVDDSQLPKDRFSAERLKGVDSTLKIQPAKLEDSAVYLCASSPREIYNYGYTFGSGTRLTVV.

The CDR3 nucleotides are TGTGCCAGCAGTTTTTCTTCTAACCAAGAGACCCAGTACTTC. Translated: CASSFSSNQETQYF. The rearrangement joins TRBV27 to TRBJ2-5; D gene ambiguous. The V and J ends lost 3 bases and 0 bases respectively, with 8 bases between them. The CDR3 covers 14 residues. Germline V gene data show CDR1 as MNHEY and CDR2 as SMNVEV (reference sequence).

As to this clonotype: A single base separates this from a much larger clone, so it may be a read error. This sequence joins TRBV7-8 and TRBJ1-4; no clear D. Germline lookup yields CDR1 SGHVS and CDR2 FQNEAQ. There are 16 residues in the CDR3. CDR3 DNA: TGTGCCGGCAGCTTAGCCGAGAAAGAGAGGAATGAAAAACTGTTTTTT. As protein: CAGSLAEKERNEKLFF.

This clonotype was seen a handful of times. The chain joins TRBV10-3 to TRBJ2-1, with TRBD2 identical over 8 bases. Trimming at V came to 9 bases and at J to 7 bases, leaving 8 bases not matched to a gene. Germline values: CDR1 ENHRY, CDR2 SYGVKD. CDR3 length: 13 residues. CDR3 residues: CAISRQRENEQFF. As DNA, the CDR3 is TGTGCCATATCCCGCCAGCGGGAGAATGAGCAGTTCTTC.

The rearrangement uses TRBV12-5 and TRBJ1-1; D unresolved. Germline CDR1 is LGHNT and CDR2 is FRNRAP. The CDR3 runs to 13 residues. Trimming left V 3 bases short and J 4 bases short, with 9 bases between. The CDR3 DNA reads as TGTGCTAGTGGTTTCGGGAGTCTCACTGAAGCTTTCTTT. It is translated as CASGFGSLTEAFF. The variable domain in full, completed from reference TRBV12-5 and TRBJ1-1, reads DARVTQTPRHKVTEMGQEVTMRCQPILGHNTVFWYRQTMMQGLELLAYFRNRAPLDDSGMPKDRFSAEMPDATLATLKIQPSEPRDSAVYFCASGFGSLTEAFFGQGTRLTVV.

This clonotype came up many times. The V call is TRBV7-2, the J call TRBJ1-5; D is undetermined. The CDR3 length is 15 residues. CDR1 SGHTA and CDR2 FQGNSA come from the germline V gene. The germline V and J ends were trimmed by 3 bases and 6 bases, with 15 bases remaining between them. CDR3: CASSFYRERGQPQHF. The CDR3 nucleotides read TGTGCCAGCAGCTTCTACCGGGAAAGAGGTCAGCCCCAGCATTTT.

The DNA for the CDR3 is TGTGCCACCAGTGATGGGCTATACAATGAGCAGTTCTTC. It encodes CATSDGLYNEQFF. V and J are TRBV24-1 and TRBJ2-1; no reliable D call. This CDR3 has 13 amino acids. V was pared by 3 bases and J by 4 bases, with 6 bases between. Germline loops: CDR1 KGHDR, CDR2 SFDVKD.

This clonotype was counted at least ten times. This chain joins TRBV7-8 and TRBJ1-5; unclear D gene. The V gene lost 5 bases and the J gene lost 2 bases, with 13 bases spanning the gap. This CDR3 comprises 15 residues. Germline CDR1 is SGHVS and CDR2 is FQNEAQ. The CDR3 coding sequence is TGTGCCAGCAGCACCGGTAGGGTAGGCAATCAGCCCCAGCATTTT. Amino acids: CASSTGRVGNQPQHF.

The table lists this clonotype with a count of one. This CDR3 is CASSFRGGFDEAFF. CDR3 in DNA: TGTGCCAGCAGTTTCCGGGGAGGGTTCGATGAAGCTTTCTTT. The chain combines TRBV2 with TRBJ1-1; D gene uncertain. Germline CDR1 is SNHLY and CDR2 is FYNNEI. The CDR3 totals 14 residues. Trimming cost V 5 bases and J 7 bases, with 17 bases left between them.

In this sample, this clonotype turned up a few times. The chain couples TRBV27 to TRBJ1-3, with 10 positions matching TRBD1. Looked up from germline, CDR1 is MNHEY and CDR2 is SMNVEV (reference sequence). The CDR3 runs to 14 residues. Trimming took 8 bases from V and 7 from J; bases not matched to a gene: 8. The CDR3 region has the DNA TGTGCCAGCCGGGGGACAGGGGTCATGAACACCATATATTTT. Translated: CASRGTGVMNTIYF.

This clonotype has only one observation. The V and J genes are TRBV3-1 and TRBJ1-1; TRBD1 is a possible D gene (5 bases). Germline V gene data show CDR1 as LGHDT and CDR2 as YNNKEL (reference sequence). The length of the CDR3 is 16 residues. Trimming cost V 0 bases and J 1 base, with 12 bases left between them. The CDR3 DNA reads TGTGCCAGCAGCCAAGATCAGTGGGACGGGAACACTGAAGCTTTCTTT. It yields the protein CASSQDQWDGNTEAFF.

This clonotype was seen only a few times. The chain employs TRBV18 and TRBJ2-7; 7 positions match TRBD1. The trim removed 4 bases at V and 7 bases at J, leaving 4 bases unmatched. CDR1 is KGHSH, CDR2 LQKENI, per germline. The CDR3 runs 12 residues. The CDR3 nucleotides are TGTGCCAGCTCACGGCTGACAGGGGAGCAGTACTTC. As protein: CASSRLTGEQYF.

This clonotype was picked up many times. This rearrangement joins TRBV20-1 to TRBJ1-1; D remains unclear. The CDR3 has 12 residues. Germline V gene lookup returns CDR1 DFQATT and CDR2 SNEGSKA (reference sequence). V shed 0 bases and J shed 5 bases, with 7 bases lying between them. CDR3 nucleotides: TGCAGTGCTAGAGAAGATGTTACTGAAGCTTTCTTT. Its protein is CSAREDVTEAFF.